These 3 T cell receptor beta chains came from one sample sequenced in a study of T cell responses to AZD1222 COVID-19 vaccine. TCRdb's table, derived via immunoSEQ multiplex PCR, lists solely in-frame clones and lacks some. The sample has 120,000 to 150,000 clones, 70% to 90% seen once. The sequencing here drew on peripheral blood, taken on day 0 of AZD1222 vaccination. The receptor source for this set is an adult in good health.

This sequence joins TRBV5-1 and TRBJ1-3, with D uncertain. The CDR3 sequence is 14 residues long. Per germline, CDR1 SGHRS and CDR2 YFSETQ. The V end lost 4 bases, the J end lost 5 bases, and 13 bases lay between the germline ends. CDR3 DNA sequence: TGCGCCAGCAGCCCGTCCGGTGGCAGAAACACCATATATTTT. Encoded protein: CASSPSGGRNTIYF.

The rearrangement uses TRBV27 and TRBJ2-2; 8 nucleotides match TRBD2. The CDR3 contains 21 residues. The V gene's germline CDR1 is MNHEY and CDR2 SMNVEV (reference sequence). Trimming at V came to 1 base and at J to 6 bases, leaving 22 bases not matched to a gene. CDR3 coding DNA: TGTGCCAGCAGTTTATTTCCGCCCGGGGGGGGTTCATACGGGAAGGCCGGGGAGCTGTTTTTT. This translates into CASSLFPPGGGSYGKAGELFF.

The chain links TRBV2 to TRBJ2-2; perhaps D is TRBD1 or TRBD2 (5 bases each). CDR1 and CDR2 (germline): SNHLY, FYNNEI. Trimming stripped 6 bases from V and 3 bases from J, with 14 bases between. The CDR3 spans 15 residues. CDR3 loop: CASRRGPDDTGELFF. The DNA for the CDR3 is TGTGCCAGCAGGAGGGGACCTGATGACACCGGGGAGCTGTTTTTT.